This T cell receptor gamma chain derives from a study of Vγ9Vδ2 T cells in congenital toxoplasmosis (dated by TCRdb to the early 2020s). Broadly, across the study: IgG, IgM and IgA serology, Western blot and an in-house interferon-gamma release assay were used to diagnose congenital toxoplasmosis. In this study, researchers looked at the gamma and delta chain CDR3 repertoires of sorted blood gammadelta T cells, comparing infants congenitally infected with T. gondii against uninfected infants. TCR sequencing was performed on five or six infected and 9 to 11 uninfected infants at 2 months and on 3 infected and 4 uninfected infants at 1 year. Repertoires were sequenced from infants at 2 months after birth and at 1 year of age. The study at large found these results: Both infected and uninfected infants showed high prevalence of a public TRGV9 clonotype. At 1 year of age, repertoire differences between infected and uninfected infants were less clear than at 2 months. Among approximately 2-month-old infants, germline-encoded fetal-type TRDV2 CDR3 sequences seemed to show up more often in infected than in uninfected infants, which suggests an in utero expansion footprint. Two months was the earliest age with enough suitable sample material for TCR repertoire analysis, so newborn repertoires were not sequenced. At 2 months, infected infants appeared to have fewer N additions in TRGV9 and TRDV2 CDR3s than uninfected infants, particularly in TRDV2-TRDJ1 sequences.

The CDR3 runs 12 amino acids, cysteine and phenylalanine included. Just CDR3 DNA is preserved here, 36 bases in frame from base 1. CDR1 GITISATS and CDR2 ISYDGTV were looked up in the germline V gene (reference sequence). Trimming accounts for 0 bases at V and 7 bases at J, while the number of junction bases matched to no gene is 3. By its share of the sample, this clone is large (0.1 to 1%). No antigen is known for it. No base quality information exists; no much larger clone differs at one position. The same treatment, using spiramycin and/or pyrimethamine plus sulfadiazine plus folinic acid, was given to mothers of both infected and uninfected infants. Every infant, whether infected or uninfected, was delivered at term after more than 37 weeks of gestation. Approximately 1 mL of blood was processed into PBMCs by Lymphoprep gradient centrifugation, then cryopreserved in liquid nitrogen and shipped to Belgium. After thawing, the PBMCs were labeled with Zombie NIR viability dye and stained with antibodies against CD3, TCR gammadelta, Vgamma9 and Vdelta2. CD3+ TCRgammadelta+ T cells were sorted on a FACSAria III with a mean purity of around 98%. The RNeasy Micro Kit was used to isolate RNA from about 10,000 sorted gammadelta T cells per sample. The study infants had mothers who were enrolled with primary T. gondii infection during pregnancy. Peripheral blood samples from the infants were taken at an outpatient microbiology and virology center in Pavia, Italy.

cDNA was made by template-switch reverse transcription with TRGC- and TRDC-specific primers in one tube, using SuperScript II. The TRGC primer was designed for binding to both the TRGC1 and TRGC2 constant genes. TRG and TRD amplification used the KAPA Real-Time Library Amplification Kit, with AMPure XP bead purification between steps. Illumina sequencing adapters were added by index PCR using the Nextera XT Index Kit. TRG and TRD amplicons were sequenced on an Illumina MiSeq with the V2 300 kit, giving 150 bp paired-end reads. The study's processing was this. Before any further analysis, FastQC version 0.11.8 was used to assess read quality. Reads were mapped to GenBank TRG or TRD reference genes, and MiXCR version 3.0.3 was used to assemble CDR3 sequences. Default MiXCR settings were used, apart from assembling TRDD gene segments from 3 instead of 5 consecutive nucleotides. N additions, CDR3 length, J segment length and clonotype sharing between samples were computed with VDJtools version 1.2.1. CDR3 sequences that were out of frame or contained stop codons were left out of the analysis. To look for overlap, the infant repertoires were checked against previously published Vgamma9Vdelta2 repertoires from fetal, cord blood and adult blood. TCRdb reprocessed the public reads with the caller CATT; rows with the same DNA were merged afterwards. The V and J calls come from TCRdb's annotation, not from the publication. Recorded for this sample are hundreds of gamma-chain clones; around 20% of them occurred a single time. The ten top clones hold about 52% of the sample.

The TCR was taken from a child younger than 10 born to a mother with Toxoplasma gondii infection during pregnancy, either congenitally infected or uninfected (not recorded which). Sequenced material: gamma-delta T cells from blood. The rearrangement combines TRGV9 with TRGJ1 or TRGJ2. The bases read TGTGCCTTGTGGGAGGTGCGATATAAGAAACTCTTT. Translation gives CALWEVRYKKLF.